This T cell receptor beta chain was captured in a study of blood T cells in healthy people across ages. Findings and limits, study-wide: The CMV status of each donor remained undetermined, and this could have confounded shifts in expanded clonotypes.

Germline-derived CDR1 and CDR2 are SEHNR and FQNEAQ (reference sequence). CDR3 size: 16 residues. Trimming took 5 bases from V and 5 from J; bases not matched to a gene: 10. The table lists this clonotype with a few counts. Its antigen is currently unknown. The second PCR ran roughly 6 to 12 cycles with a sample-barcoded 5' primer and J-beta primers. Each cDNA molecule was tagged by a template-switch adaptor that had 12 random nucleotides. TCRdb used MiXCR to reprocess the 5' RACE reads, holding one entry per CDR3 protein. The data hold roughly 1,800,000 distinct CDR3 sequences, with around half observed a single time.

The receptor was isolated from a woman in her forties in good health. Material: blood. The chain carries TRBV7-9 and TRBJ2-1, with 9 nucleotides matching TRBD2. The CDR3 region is CASSPYEAGGNNEQFF. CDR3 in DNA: TGTGCCAGCAGCCCCTATGAGGCGGGGGGGAACAATGAGCAGTTCTTC.